There are a few counts of the clone carrying this TCR beta chain. TCRdb reprocessed the RT-PCR reads with MiXCR, giving one entry per CDR3 protein. The sample includes about 700,000 distinct CDR3 sequences, 12% to 15% of them seen just once. This CDR3 has 13 amino acids. V shed 6 bases and J shed 4 bases, with 13 bases lying between them. Per germline, CDR1 SQVTM and CDR2 ANQGSEA. This TCR was recovered from a female donor in good health, serving as a healthy control. This chain links TRBV29-1 with TRBJ1-5, with D possibly being TRBD1 (5 bases). Material for sequencing was memory CD4+ T cells from blood. CDR3 DNA sequence: TGCAGCGTGGGGGTGGGGGTTAATCAGCCCCAGCATTTT. It translates to CSVGVGVNQPQHF.